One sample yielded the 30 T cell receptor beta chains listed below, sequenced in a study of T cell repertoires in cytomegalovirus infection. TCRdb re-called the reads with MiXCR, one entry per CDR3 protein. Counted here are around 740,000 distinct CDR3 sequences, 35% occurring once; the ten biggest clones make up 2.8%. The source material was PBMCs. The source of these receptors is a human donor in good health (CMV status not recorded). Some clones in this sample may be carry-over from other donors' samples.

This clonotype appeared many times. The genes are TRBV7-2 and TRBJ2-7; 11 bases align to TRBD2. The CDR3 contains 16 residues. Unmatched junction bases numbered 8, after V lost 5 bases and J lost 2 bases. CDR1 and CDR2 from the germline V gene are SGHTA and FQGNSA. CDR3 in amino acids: CASSRSLAGGPYEQYF. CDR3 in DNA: TGTGCCAGCAGCCGGAGTCTAGCGGGAGGACCCTACGAGCAGTACTTC.

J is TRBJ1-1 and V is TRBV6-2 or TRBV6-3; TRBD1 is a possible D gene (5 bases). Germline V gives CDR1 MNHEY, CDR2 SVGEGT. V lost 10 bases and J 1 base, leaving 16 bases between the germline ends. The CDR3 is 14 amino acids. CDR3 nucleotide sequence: TGTGCCACCCATACCGGACACCGGAACACTGAAGCTTTCTTT. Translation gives CATHTGHRNTEAFF.

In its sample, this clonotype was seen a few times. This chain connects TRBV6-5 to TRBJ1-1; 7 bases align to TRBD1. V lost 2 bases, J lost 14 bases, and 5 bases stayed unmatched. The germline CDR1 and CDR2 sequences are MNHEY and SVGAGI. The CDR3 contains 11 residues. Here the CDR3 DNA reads TGTGCCAGCAGTTACGGGGGGACAGCCTTCTTT. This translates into CASSYGGTAFF.

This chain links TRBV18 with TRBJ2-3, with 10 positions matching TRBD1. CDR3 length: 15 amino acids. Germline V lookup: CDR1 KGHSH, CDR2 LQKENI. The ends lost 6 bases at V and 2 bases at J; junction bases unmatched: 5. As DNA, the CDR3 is TGTGCCAGCTCGGCCCGACAGGGGGCCACAGATACGCAGTATTTT. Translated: CASSARQGATDTQYF. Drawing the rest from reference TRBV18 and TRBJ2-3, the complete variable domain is NAGVMQNPRHLVRRRGQEARLRCSPMKGHSHVYWYRQLPEEGLKFMVYLQKENIIDESGMPKERFSAEFPKEGPSILRIQQVVRGDSAAYFCASSARQGATDTQYFGPGTRLTVL.

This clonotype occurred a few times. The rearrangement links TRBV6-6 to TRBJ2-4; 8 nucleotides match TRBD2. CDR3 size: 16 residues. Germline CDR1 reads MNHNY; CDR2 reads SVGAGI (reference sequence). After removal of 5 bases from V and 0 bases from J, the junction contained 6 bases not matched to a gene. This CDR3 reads CASSPGRELAKNIQYF. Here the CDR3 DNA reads TGTGCCAGCAGTCCCGGGAGGGAACTAGCCAAAAACATTCAGTACTTC.

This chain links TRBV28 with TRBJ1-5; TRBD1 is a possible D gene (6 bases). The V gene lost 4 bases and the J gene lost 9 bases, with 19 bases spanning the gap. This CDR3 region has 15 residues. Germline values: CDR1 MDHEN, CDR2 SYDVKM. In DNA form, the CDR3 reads TGTGCCAGCAGTTACCCCGGGACACCTATGGGGCCCCAGCATTTT. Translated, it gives CASSYPGTPMGPQHF. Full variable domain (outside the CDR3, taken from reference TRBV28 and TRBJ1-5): DVKVTQSSRYLVKRTGEKVFLECVQDMDHENMFWYRQDPGLGLRLIYFSYDVKMKEKGDIPEGYSVSREKKERFSLILESASTNQTSMYLCASSYPGTPMGPQHFGDGTRLSIL.

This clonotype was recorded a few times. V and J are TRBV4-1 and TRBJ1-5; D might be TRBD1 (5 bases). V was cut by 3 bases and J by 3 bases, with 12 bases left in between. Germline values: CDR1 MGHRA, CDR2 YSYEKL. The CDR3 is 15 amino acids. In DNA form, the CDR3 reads TGCGCCAGCAGCCAGGGCCGGGGGAACAATCAGCCCCAGCATTTT. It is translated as CASSQGRGNNQPQHF.

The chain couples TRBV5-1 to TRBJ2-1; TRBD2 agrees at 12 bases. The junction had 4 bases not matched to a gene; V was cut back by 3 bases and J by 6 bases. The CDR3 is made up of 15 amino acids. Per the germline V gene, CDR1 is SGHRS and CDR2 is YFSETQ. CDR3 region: CASSWGLAGPNEQFF. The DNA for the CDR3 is TGCGCCAGCAGCTGGGGACTAGCGGGCCCCAATGAGCAGTTCTTC. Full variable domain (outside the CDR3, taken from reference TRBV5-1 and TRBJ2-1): KAGVTQTPRYLIKTRGQQVTLSCSPISGHRSVSWYQQTPGQGLQFLFEYFSETQRNKGNFPGRFSGRQFSNSRSEMNVSTLELGDSALYLCASSWGLAGPNEQFFGPGTRLTVL.

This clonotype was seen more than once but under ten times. This CDR3 reads CSAIPGLAEHYEQYF. CDR3 coding DNA: TGCAGTGCTATTCCGGGACTAGCGGAACACTACGAGCAGTACTTC. V usage is TRBV20-1 and J usage is TRBJ2-7; 11 nucleotides match TRBD2. This CDR3 has 15 residues. Germline CDR1 DFQATT, CDR2 SNEGSKA (reference sequence). V gave up 4 bases and J gave up 3 bases; unmatched junction bases: 8.

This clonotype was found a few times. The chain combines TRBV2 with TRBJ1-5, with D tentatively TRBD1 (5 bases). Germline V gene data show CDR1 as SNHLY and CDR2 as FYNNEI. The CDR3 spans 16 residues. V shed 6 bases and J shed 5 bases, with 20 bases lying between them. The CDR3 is CASSSPGGSVDQPQHF. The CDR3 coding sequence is TGTGCCAGCAGCTCCCCTGGGGGGTCAGTAGATCAGCCCCAGCATTTT.

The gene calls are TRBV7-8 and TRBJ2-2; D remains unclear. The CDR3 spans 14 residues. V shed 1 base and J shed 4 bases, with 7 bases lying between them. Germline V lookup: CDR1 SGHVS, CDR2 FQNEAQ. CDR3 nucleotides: TGTGCCAGCAGCTTAGTTTCGGTCACCGGGGAGCTGTTTTTT. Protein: CASSLVSVTGELFF.

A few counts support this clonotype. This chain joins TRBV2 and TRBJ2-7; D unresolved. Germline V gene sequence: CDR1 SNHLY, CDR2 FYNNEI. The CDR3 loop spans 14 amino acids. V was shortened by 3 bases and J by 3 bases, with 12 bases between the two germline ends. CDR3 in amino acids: CASSDDNGVYEQYF. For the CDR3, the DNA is TGTGCCAGCAGTGATGATAACGGCGTCTACGAGCAGTACTTC.

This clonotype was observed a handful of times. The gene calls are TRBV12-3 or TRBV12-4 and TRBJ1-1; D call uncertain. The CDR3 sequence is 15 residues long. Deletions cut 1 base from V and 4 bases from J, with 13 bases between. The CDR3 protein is CASSLGRNRGTEAFF. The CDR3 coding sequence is TGTGCCAGCAGTTTAGGAAGGAACCGGGGCACTGAAGCTTTCTTT.

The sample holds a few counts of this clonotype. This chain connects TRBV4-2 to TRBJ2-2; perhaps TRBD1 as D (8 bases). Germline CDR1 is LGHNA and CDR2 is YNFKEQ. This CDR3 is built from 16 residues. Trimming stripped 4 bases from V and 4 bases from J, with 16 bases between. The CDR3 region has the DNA TGTGCCAGCAGCCTAGGACAGGGCGGGGGCACCGGGGAGCTGTTTTTT. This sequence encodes CASSLGQGGGTGELFF.

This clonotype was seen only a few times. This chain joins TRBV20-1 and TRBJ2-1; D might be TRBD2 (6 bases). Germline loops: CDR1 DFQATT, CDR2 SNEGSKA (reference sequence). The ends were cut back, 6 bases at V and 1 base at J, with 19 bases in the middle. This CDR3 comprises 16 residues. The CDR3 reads CSAPDYPDVSYNEQFF. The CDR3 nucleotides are TGCAGTGCCCCGGACTATCCCGATGTTTCCTACAATGAGCAGTTCTTC.

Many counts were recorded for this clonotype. The CDR3 reads CASSLGRGTGTDTQYF. The CDR3 region has the DNA TGTGCCAGCAGCCTTGGAAGGGGGACAGGCACAGATACGCAGTATTTT. The chain joins TRBV11-3 to TRBJ2-3, with 7 bases that match TRBD1. The CDR3 spans 16 residues. Germline V gene lookup returns CDR1 SGHNT and CDR2 YENEEA. Trimming at V came to 5 bases and at J to 1 base, leaving 9 bases not matched to a gene. The full variable domain, with the rest looked up from reference TRBV11-3 and TRBJ2-3, is EAGVVQSPRYKIIEKKQPVAFWCNPISGHNTLYWYLQNLGQGPELLIRYENEEAVDDSQLPKDRFSAERLKGVDSTLKIQPAELGDSAVYLCASSLGRGTGTDTQYFGPGTRLTVL.

In DNA, the CDR3 is TGTGCCAGCAGCACATGGCGCAGTGCGGGAGAGCAGTACTTC. This encodes CASSTWRSAGEQYF. The rearrangement uses TRBV14 and TRBJ2-7; D possibly corresponds to TRBD2 (6 bases). This CDR3 comprises 14 residues. CDR1 is SGHDN, CDR2 FVKESK, per germline. Trimming stripped 5 bases from V and 7 bases from J, with 18 bases between.

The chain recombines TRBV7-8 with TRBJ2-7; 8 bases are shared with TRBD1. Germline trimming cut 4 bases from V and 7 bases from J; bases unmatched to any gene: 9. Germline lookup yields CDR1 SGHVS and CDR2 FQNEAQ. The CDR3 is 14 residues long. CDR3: CASSSRTGSREQYF. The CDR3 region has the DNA TGTGCCAGCAGCTCCCGGACAGGGTCTCGGGAGCAGTACTTC.

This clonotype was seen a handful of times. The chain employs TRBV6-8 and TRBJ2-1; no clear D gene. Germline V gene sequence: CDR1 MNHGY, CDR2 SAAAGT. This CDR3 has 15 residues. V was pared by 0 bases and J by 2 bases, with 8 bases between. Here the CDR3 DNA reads TGTGCCAGCAGTTACTCACGGTTCGCCTACAATGAGCAGTTCTTC. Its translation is CASSYSRFAYNEQFF.

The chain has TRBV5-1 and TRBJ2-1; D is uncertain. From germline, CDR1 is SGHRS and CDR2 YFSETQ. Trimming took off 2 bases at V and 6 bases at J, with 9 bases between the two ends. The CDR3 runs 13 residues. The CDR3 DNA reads TGCGCCAGCAGCTTTCAAGCTCTCAATGAGCAGTTCTTC. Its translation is CASSFQALNEQFF.

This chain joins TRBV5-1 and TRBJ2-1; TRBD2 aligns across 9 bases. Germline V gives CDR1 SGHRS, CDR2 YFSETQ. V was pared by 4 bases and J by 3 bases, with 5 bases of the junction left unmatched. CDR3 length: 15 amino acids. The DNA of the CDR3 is TGCGCCAGCAGCGGGGGTAGCGGGGGCTACAATGAGCAGTTCTTC. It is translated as CASSGGSGGYNEQFF.

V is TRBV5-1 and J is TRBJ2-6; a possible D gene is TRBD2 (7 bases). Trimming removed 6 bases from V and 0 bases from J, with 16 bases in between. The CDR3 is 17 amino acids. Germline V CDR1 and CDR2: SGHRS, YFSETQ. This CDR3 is CASTLGGLSSGANVLTF. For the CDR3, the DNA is TGCGCCAGCACCCTCGGGGGGCTCTCCTCTGGGGCCAACGTCCTGACTTTC.

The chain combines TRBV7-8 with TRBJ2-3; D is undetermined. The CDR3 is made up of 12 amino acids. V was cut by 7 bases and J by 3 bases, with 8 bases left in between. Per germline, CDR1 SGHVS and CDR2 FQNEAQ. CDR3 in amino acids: CASNKETDTQYF. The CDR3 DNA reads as TGTGCCAGCAATAAGGAGACAGATACGCAGTATTTT.

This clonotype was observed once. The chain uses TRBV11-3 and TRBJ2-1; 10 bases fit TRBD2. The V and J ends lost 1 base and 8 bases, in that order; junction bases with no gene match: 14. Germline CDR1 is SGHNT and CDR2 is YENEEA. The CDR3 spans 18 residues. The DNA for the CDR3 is TGTGCCAGCAGCTTAGGGGGAGCGGGGGGGCCTCTTGAGTATGAGCAGTTCTTC. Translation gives CASSLGGAGGPLEYEQFF.

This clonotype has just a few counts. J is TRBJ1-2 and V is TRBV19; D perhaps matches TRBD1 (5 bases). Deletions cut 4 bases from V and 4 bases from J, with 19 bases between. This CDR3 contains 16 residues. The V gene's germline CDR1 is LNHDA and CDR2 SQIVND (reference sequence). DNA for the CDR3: TGTGCCAGTAGTAGTTCGTATGACAGCTACCCCTATGGCTACACCTTC. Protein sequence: CASSSSYDSYPYGYTF.

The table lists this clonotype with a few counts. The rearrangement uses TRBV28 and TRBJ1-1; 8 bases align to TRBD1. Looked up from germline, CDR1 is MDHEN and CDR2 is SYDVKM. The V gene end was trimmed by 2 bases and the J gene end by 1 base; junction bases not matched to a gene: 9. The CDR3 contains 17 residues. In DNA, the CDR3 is TGTGCCAGCAGTTTAAGGCAGGGGGCCACTCAGAACACTGAAGCTTTCTTT. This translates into CASSLRQGATQNTEAFF.

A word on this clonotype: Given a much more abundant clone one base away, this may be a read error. This chain's CDR3 is CASSLGVAAYNEKFF. The CDR3 DNA is TGTGCCAGCAGTTTAGGAGTAGCGGCCTACAATGAGAAGTTCTTC. V gene TRBV27 combines with J gene TRBJ2-1, with a possible D match to TRBD2 (6 bases). CDR3 length equals 15 residues. CDR1 is MNHEY and CDR2 is SMNVEV in the germline V gene (reference sequence).

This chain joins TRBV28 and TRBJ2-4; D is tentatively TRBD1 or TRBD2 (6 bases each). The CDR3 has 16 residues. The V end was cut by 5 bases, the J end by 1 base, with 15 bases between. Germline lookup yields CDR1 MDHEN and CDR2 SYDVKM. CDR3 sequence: CASSPPGAGAKNIQYF. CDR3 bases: TGTGCCAGCAGTCCCCCGGGGGCGGGCGCCAAAAACATTCAGTACTTC.

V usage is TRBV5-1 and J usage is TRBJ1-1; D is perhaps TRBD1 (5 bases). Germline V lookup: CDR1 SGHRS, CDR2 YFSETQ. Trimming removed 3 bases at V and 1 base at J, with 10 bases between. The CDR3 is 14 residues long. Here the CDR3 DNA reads TGCGCCAGCAGCTGGAGGGGCGGGAACACTGAAGCTTTCTTT. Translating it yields CASSWRGGNTEAFF.

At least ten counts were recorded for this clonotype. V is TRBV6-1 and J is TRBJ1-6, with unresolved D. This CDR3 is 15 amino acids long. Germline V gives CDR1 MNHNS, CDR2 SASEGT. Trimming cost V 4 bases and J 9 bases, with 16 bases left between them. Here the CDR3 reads CASSALSGEASPLHF. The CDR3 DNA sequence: TGTGCCAGCAGTGCATTGAGCGGGGAGGCTTCACCCCTCCACTTT.